What follows are 20 T cell receptor beta chains derived from one specimen sequenced in a study of blood T cells in healthy people across ages. It was with a sample-barcoded 5' primer and a J-beta primer mix that a second PCR of about 6 to 12 cycles was run. One entry per CDR3 protein, called by TCRdb with MiXCR from the 5' RACE reads. Of roughly 1,100,000 distinct CDR3 sequences listed, around 27% are singletons. These data were likewise used in another study, on T cells of mothers and their children.

Sequences were obtained from blood. Source of these receptors: a girl aged 2-10 years in good health.

In the case of this clonotype: Germline and junction disagree at one end, which may indicate a read error. The V gene is TRBV7-9, the J gene TRBJ2-5; D is uncertain. Germline CDR1 reads SEHNR; CDR2 reads FQNEAQ (reference sequence). There are 13 residues in the CDR3. The CDR3 loop is CASSGTYQETLYF. As DNA, the CDR3 is TGTGCCAGCAGTGGCACGTACCAAGAGACCCTGTACTTC.

The table lists this clonotype with a few counts. The rearrangement joins TRBV4-2 to TRBJ2-1; 12 bases line up with TRBD2. The V gene's germline CDR1 is LGHNA and CDR2 YNFKEQ. The CDR3 consists of 15 residues. J was trimmed by 6 bases and V by 3 bases; bases with no gene match: 3. The CDR3 nucleotides are TGTGCCAGCAGCCACGGACTAGCGGGGTTCAATGAGCAGTTCTTC. Encoded protein: CASSHGLAGFNEQFF.

This clonotype was found a few times. This chain uses TRBV14 with TRBJ2-1; no firm D call. The CDR3 consists of 14 residues. V was trimmed by 8 bases and J by 1 base, leaving 12 bases between them. CDR1 is SGHDN and CDR2 is FVKESK in the germline V gene. The CDR3 DNA is TGTGCCAGCTCGCCTAGGGTTTCCTACAATGAGCAGTTCTTC. As protein: CASSPRVSYNEQFF.

The chain recombines TRBV4-2 with TRBJ2-5; 9 bases fit TRBD2. Near its end, the DNA agrees better with TRBJ2-1, so the J call may be wrong. In germline, CDR1 is LGHNA, CDR2 YNFKEQ. The CDR3 sequence is 16 residues long. CDR3 DNA: TGTGCCAGCAGCCAACTCCGCGGGGGGGAGGCGTATGAGCAGTTCTTC. Residues: CASSQLRGGEAYEQFF.

This clonotype was found a few times. This chain joins TRBV7-9 and TRBJ2-5; a possible D gene is TRBD1 (5 bases). The J call could be wrong; TRBJ2-7 is a better fit for the DNA end. This CDR3 has 15 amino acids. Germline V gene data show CDR1 as SEHNR and CDR2 as FQNEAQ (reference sequence). The CDR3 DNA sequence: TGTGCCAGCAGCCCCTGGACACACGGATCCTACGAGCAGTACTTC. This encodes CASSPWTHGSYEQYF.

This clonotype was seen at least ten times. The rearrangement links TRBV11-1 to TRBJ2-1, with unresolved D. The CDR3 has 12 amino acids. CDR1 is SGHAT and CDR2 is FQDESV in the germline V gene (reference sequence). V was pared by 6 bases and J by 6 bases, with 9 bases between. The CDR3 DNA sequence: TGTGCCAGCAGTTTAACGAGCAATGAGCAGTTCTTC. Amino acids: CASSLTSNEQFF.

A note on this clonotype: The missing conserved phenylalanine or tryptophan at the end of this CDR3 makes a read error likely. The chain links TRBV24-1 to TRBJ2-1; D possibly matches TRBD1 or TRBD2 (5 bases each). V was shortened by 5 bases and J by 6 bases, with 19 bases between the two germline ends. Looked up from germline, CDR1 is KGHDR and CDR2 is SFDVKD. The CDR3 contains 16 residues. CDR3: CATSVPDGTGVNEQFL. In DNA form, the CDR3 reads TGTGCCACCAGTGTTCCCGATGGGACCGGCGTCAATGAGCAGTTCCTC.

The chain uses TRBV7-6 and TRBJ2-5; TRBD2 matches 7 bases. This CDR3 comprises 13 residues. The germline gives CDR1 SGHVS, CDR2 FNYEAQ. Trimming cost V 6 bases and J 3 bases; bases outside gene matches: 4. CDR3 sequence (DNA): TGTGCCAGCAGTGCGGGGGTGGAAGAGACCCAGTACTTC. Translation gives CASSAGVEETQYF.

There are many counts of this clonotype. The chain carries TRBV7-3 and TRBJ2-5, with 9 bases that match TRBD2. Germline V gene data show CDR1 as SGHTA and CDR2 as FQGTGA. Trimming removed 5 bases from V and 7 bases from J; junction bases left unmatched: 8. The CDR3 has 14 amino acids. The CDR3 coding sequence is TGTGCCAGCAGCCCCCTAGCGGGACCAGGGACCCAGTACTTC. Its protein is CASSPLAGPGTQYF.

This clonotype was observed a few times. V and J are TRBV6-2 or TRBV6-3 and TRBJ2-2; TRBD2 matches 8 bases. CDR3 length: 17 residues. V gave up 0 bases and J gave up 2 bases; unmatched junction bases: 5. Per germline, CDR1 MNHEY and CDR2 SVGEGT. This CDR3 reads CASSYSLLAANTGELFF. The DNA for the CDR3 is TGTGCCAGCAGTTACTCCTTACTAGCGGCTAACACCGGGGAGCTGTTTTTT.

This clonotype was found once. The CDR3 DNA sequence: TGTGCCAGCAGTTACTCGAACCGGGGGTTCCCTTCCTACAATGAGCAGTTCTTC. Its translation is CASSYSNRGFPSYNEQFF. The genes are TRBV6-5 and TRBJ2-1; possible D gene TRBD2, 6 bases. Trimming removed 0 bases from V and 1 base from J, with 16 bases in between. Germline CDR1 and CDR2: MNHEY and SVGAGI. The CDR3 loop spans 18 amino acids.

V is TRBV7-3 and J is TRBJ2-5; no clear D gene. Germline assignment: CDR1 SGHTA and CDR2 FQGTGA. There are 13 residues in the CDR3. The V gene lost 4 bases and the J gene lost 5 bases, with 11 bases spanning the gap. The CDR3 is CASSSSPVETQYF. CDR3 in DNA: TGTGCCAGCAGCTCGTCCCCGGTGGAGACCCAGTACTTC.

This clonotype was observed a single time. This chain connects TRBV12-3 or TRBV12-4 to TRBJ2-7; D is perhaps TRBD1 or TRBD2 (5 bases each). This CDR3 spans 18 amino acids. V was pared by 3 bases and J by 4 bases, with 25 bases between. The CDR3 DNA reads as TGTGCCAGCAGTTTTTTCGGTTTGGGGACCGGCCTTGGATACGAGCAGTACTTC. Its translation is CASSFFGLGTGLGYEQYF.

This clonotype was counted between two and nine times. The junction and the germline gene differ at one end; a read error may be behind it. V usage is TRBV5-1 and J usage is TRBJ2-5; 8 bases map to TRBD1. Germline V gives CDR1 SGHRS, CDR2 YFSETQ. The CDR3 extends over 16 amino acids. CDR3 sequence reads: CACSLGTGNFQETQYF. As DNA, the CDR3 is TGCGCCTGCAGCTTGGGGACAGGTAACTTCCAAGAGACCCAGTACTTC.

This clonotype has just a few counts. The chain links TRBV19 to TRBJ2-5; D is unresolved. Germline values: CDR1 LNHDA, CDR2 SQIVND (reference sequence). The V end was cut by 3 bases, the J end by 13 bases, with 21 bases between. This CDR3 has 14 amino acids. CDR3 bases: TGTGCCAGTAGTATGGGTGGTGTTGACGGACCTCCGTACTTC. As protein: CASSMGGVDGPPYF.

The J gene is TRBJ1-4, the V gene TRBV9; D is perhaps TRBD1 (5 bases). Germline CDR1 and CDR2: SGDLS and YYNGEE. This CDR3 has 12 residues. Trimming removed 3 bases from V and 10 bases from J, with 10 bases in between. CDR3 bases: TGTGCCAGCAGCGCCGGGGGTGGAAAACTGTTTTTT. Translating it yields CASSAGGGKLFF.

The V gene is TRBV4-3, the J gene TRBJ2-1, with D tentatively TRBD2 (7 bases). Per the germline V gene, CDR1 is LGHNA and CDR2 is YSLEER. The CDR3 loop spans 17 amino acids. Trimming pared 4 bases from V and 0 bases from J, leaving 16 bases between. The CDR3 here is CASSREWRGLSYNEQFF. The CDR3 DNA sequence: TGCGCCAGCAGCCGAGAATGGCGGGGGCTCTCCTACAATGAGCAGTTCTTC.

This clonotype was seen more than once but under ten times. The chain couples TRBV27 to TRBJ2-7; 9 bases agree with TRBD1. Germline V gives CDR1 MNHEY, CDR2 SMNVEV (reference sequence). The CDR3 extends over 16 amino acids. The trim removed 7 bases at V and 6 bases at J, leaving 16 bases unmatched. Here the CDR3 reads CASNMVGVTGGGEQYF. For the CDR3, the DNA is TGTGCCAGCAACATGGTGGGGGTGACAGGGGGAGGCGAGCAGTACTTC.

This chain uses TRBV9 with TRBJ2-5; D ambiguous. The DNA matches TRBJ2-1 better at its end, which makes the J call doubtful. The CDR3 runs 15 residues. Germline V CDR1 and CDR2: SGDLS, YYNGEE. The CDR3: CASSVEIAGEPEQFF. The DNA of the CDR3 is TGTGCCAGCAGCGTAGAAATAGCCGGAGAGCCGGAGCAGTTCTTC.

This clonotype was found a few times. The chain carries TRBV7-8 and TRBJ2-3; a possible D gene is TRBD2 (7 bases). Per the germline V gene, CDR1 is SGHVS and CDR2 is FQNEAQ. The V gene lost 1 base and the J gene lost 2 bases, with 16 bases spanning the gap. The CDR3 has 17 amino acids. CDR3 coding DNA: TGTGCCAGCAGCTTAGTGGGCGGGGGCACCTACACAGATACGCAGTATTTT. This encodes CASSLVGGGTYTDTQYF. Together with reference TRBV7-8 and TRBJ2-3, the CDR3 gives the full variable domain: GAGVSQSPRYKVAKRGQDVALRCDPISGHVSLFWYQQALGQGPEFLTYFQNEAQLDKSGLPSDRFFAERPEGSVSTLKIQRTQQEDSAVYLCASSLVGGGTYTDTQYFGPGTRLTVL.